The 28 T cell receptor beta chains in this list originate from one sample, sequenced in a study of blood T cell repertoires in COVID-19. TCRdb's table, derived via immunoSEQ multiplex PCR, lists solely in-frame clones and lacks some. The sample contains around 400,000 clones, around 86% of which appear only once. Sequenced input: PBMCs or T cells enriched from blood (not recorded which). These receptors all stem from a woman aged 45-65 years who had recovered from COVID-19.

The genes are TRBV4-3 and TRBJ1-2; unclear D gene. The length of the CDR3 is 16 residues. V was shortened by 1 base and J by 5 bases, with 17 bases between the two germline ends. CDR1 and CDR2 from the germline V gene are LGHNA and YSLEER. The CDR3 region has the DNA TGCGCCAGCAGCCAAGTGCGCAGTACAGCTGTATATGGCTACACCTTC. This gives the protein CASSQVRSTAVYGYTF.

With regard to this clone: In the same sample, other DNA sequences code for this CDR3. The genes are TRBV7-2 and TRBJ1-3; a possible D gene is TRBD1 (5 bases). This CDR3 spans 15 amino acids. Trimming cost V 0 bases and J 0 bases, with 6 bases left between them. Germline CDR1 reads SGHTA; CDR2 reads FQGNSA. In nucleotides, the CDR3 is TGTGCCAGCAGCTTAGCGGGGGGCTCTGGAAACACCATATATTTT. It translates to CASSLAGGSGNTIYF.

The chain links TRBV14 to TRBJ2-7, with 8 bases lining up with TRBD1. The CDR3 covers 16 residues. Germline V gives CDR1 SGHDN, CDR2 FVKESK. The junction had 11 bases not matched to a gene; V was cut back by 3 bases and J by 4 bases. The CDR3 here is CASSHGSTGDSYEQYF. CDR3 DNA sequence: TGTGCCAGCAGCCACGGCTCGACAGGGGACTCATACGAGCAGTACTTC.

V and J are TRBV7-2 and TRBJ1-2; 7 bases are shared with TRBD1. Trimming took 0 bases from V and 4 from J; bases not matched to a gene: 11. CDR1 and CDR2 (germline): SGHTA, FQGNSA. The CDR3 contains 17 residues. The CDR3 sequence: CASSLASGGGQLYGYTF. Here the CDR3 DNA reads TGTGCCAGCAGCTTAGCTAGTGGAGGGGGACAGCTCTATGGCTACACCTTC.

The chain joins TRBV7-8 to TRBJ1-5, with 8 bases aligning to TRBD1. CDR1 SGHVS and CDR2 FQNEAQ come from the germline V gene. V dropped 2 bases and J dropped 7; count of bases not matched to a gene: 13. This CDR3 comprises 17 residues. DNA of the CDR3: TGTGCCAGCAGCTTACGGTGGACAGGGACAGAAGGGCAGCCCCAGCATTTT. Amino acid sequence: CASSLRWTGTEGQPQHF.

The CDR3 spells CASSLGGTGVDEQFF. The CDR3 nucleotides are TGTGCCAGCAGCTTAGGGGGGACAGGGGTGGATGAGCAGTTCTTC. The genes are TRBV11-3 and TRBJ2-1, with 10 positions matching TRBD1. There are 15 residues in the CDR3. V lost 1 base, J lost 8 bases, and 5 bases stayed unmatched. Germline lookup yields CDR1 SGHNT and CDR2 YENEEA. Full variable domain (missing parts from reference TRBV11-3 and TRBJ2-1): EAGVVQSPRYKIIEKKQPVAFWCNPISGHNTLYWYLQNLGQGPELLIRYENEEAVDDSQLPKDRFSAERLKGVDSTLKIQPAELGDSAVYLCASSLGGTGVDEQFFGPGTRLTVL.

This sequence joins TRBV5-6 and TRBJ1-5; D is unclear. Germline V gene data show CDR1 as SGHDT and CDR2 as YYEEEE. The CDR3 runs to 14 residues. The germline V and J ends were trimmed by 2 bases and 4 bases, with 10 bases remaining between them. The CDR3 nucleotides read TGTGCCAGCAGCTTATCACAGACAAATCAGCCCCAGCATTTT. Translated, it gives CASSLSQTNQPQHF.

This chain joins TRBV6-2 or TRBV6-3 and TRBJ2-1, with 8 bases that match TRBD1. Germline lookup yields CDR1 MNHEY and CDR2 SVGEGT. This CDR3 is 17 amino acids long. Trimming at V came to 2 bases and at J to 3 bases, leaving 9 bases not matched to a gene. The CDR3 region is CASSYRTGTGDYNEQFF. As DNA, the CDR3 is TGTGCCAGCAGTTACCGAACCGGGACAGGAGACTACAATGAGCAGTTCTTC.

This CDR3 reads CASSYTPGTRGAFF. DNA of the CDR3: TGTGCCAGCAGTTACACACCCGGGACAAGGGGGGCTTTCTTT. This chain uses TRBV6-2 or TRBV6-3 with TRBJ1-1; D perhaps matches TRBD1 (6 bases). CDR1 MNHEY and CDR2 SVGEGT come from the germline V gene. This CDR3 is 14 amino acids long. V was pared by 2 bases and J by 11 bases, with 18 bases between.

The J gene is TRBJ2-5, the V gene TRBV6-2 or TRBV6-3; 7 bases are shared with TRBD2. Germline lookup yields CDR1 MNHEY and CDR2 SVGEGT. V was pared by 3 bases and J by 5 bases, with 9 bases of the junction left unmatched. This CDR3 spans 15 amino acids. This CDR3 reads CASSYFGAGAETQYF. The CDR3 DNA is TGTGCCAGCAGTTATTTCGGGGCGGGAGCGGAGACCCAGTACTTC.

V usage is TRBV5-5 and J usage is TRBJ2-1, with D possibly matching TRBD2 (6 bases). The CDR3 spans 16 residues. Germline lookup yields CDR1 SGHKS and CDR2 YYEKEE (reference sequence). Trimming took 0 bases from V and 0 from J, leaving 10 bases between them. CDR3 in amino acids: CASSLVKTSSYNEQFF. CDR3 bases: TGTGCCAGCAGCTTGGTAAAGACTAGCTCCTACAATGAGCAGTTCTTC.

This chain uses TRBV7-3 with TRBJ2-2; tentatively, D is TRBD2 (6 bases). V dropped 9 bases and J dropped 2 bases, with 16 bases sitting between them. Germline assignment: CDR1 SGHTA and CDR2 FQGTGA. This CDR3 has 15 amino acids. Here the CDR3 DNA reads TGTGCCAGTTCCAGAAGCGGGCTTAACACCGGGGAGCTGTTTTTT. Translated, it gives CASSRSGLNTGELFF.

The CDR3 DNA reads as TGCGCCAGCAGCTTGGGAGGGACAGGGCAAGGGGATGAGCAGTTCTTC. Protein product: CASSLGGTGQGDEQFF. The rearrangement joins TRBV5-1 to TRBJ2-1, with 9 bases aligning to TRBD1. CDR3 length: 16 amino acids. Losses at the gene ends were 0 bases for V and 8 bases for J; bases not matched to a gene: 9. Germline CDR1 reads SGHRS; CDR2 reads YFSETQ.

The chain carries TRBV3-1 (or the pseudogene TRBV3-2) and TRBJ1-3, with 12 bases aligning to TRBD1. The V segment lost 4 bases and the J segment 8 bases; nucleotides outside the gene matches: 6. In germline, CDR1 is LGHDT, CDR2 YNNKEL (reference sequence). CDR3 length: 15 amino acids. The CDR3 protein is CASSLGTGGMDTIYF. The DNA of the CDR3 is TGTGCCAGCAGCCTCGGGACAGGGGGCATGGACACCATATATTTT.

CDR3 in amino acids: CASSSRLAGALSRVVTQYF. CDR3 sequence (DNA): TGTGCCAGCAGCTCAAGACTAGCGGGAGCACTTAGCCGAGTCGTTACGCAGTATTTT. V usage is TRBV7-9 and J usage is TRBJ2-3; 12 bases align to TRBD2. Per the germline V gene, CDR1 is SEHNR and CDR2 is FQNEAQ (reference sequence). CDR3 size: 19 residues. V was pared by 4 bases and J by 8 bases, with 19 bases of the junction left unmatched.

This chain connects TRBV27 to TRBJ1-5; no reliable D call. The CDR3 runs to 12 residues. Trimming cost V 6 bases and J 2 bases, with 5 bases left between them. The V gene's germline CDR1 is MNHEY and CDR2 SMNVEV (reference sequence). As DNA, the CDR3 is TGTGCCAGCAGCAGCGGCAATCAGCCCCAGCATTTT. This gives the protein CASSSGNQPQHF.

DNA of the CDR3: TGTGCCAGCAGTTTATCATGGCTCTCTGGCTACACCTTC. Its translation is CASSLSWLSGYTF. The rearrangement links TRBV27 to TRBJ1-2; D is undetermined. The CDR3 loop spans 13 amino acids. V gave up 0 bases and J gave up 7 bases, with 9 bases separating them. Germline values: CDR1 MNHEY, CDR2 SMNVEV (reference sequence).

The gene calls are TRBV18 and TRBJ1-1; no definite D call. V was clipped by 3 bases and J by 11 bases, with 16 bases between them. The germline gives CDR1 KGHSH, CDR2 LQKENI. The CDR3 totals 13 residues. The CDR3 region has the DNA TGTGCCAGCTCACCTTCGACTCAGACTGGGGCTTTCTTT. It specifies CASSPSTQTGAFF.

This clone was observed a single time. V and J are TRBV24-1 and TRBJ2-2; TRBD2 is a possible D gene (7 bases). Germline CDR1 is KGHDR and CDR2 is SFDVKD. The CDR3 runs to 16 residues. Trimming cost V 5 bases and J 4 bases, with 16 bases left between them. Here the CDR3 reads CATSGGASGLTGELFF. CDR3 sequence (DNA): TGTGCCACCAGTGGGGGGGCTAGCGGACTCACCGGGGAGCTGTTTTTT.

This clone was picked up one time. V gene TRBV6-2 or TRBV6-3 combines with J gene TRBJ1-6, with 8 bases lining up with TRBD1. The V and J ends lost 0 bases and 5 bases, in that order; junction bases with no gene match: 3. The CDR3 runs to 16 residues. The germline gives CDR1 MNHEY, CDR2 SVGEGT. CDR3 residues: CASSYSGQVNNSPLHF. The CDR3 nucleotides are TGTGCCAGCAGTTACTCGGGACAGGTGAATAATTCACCCCTCCACTTT.

The rearrangement joins TRBV3-1 (or the pseudogene TRBV3-2) to TRBJ1-1, with D possibly being TRBD1 (6 bases). CDR3 length: 14 residues. CDR1 is LGHDT and CDR2 is YNNKEL in the germline V gene (reference sequence). Trimming left V 4 bases short and J 0 bases short, with 9 bases between. The CDR3, as DNA: TGTGCCAGCAGCCTACAGGGTGTGAACACTGAAGCTTTCTTT. This codes for CASSLQGVNTEAFF.

In its sample, this clone was seen a few times. This sequence joins TRBV18 and TRBJ2-7; 8 positions agree with TRBD1. The length of the CDR3 is 17 residues. V lost 5 bases, J lost 4 bases, and 16 bases stayed unmatched. In germline, CDR1 is KGHSH, CDR2 LQKENI. The CDR3 here is CASSARDRLWRGYEQYF. In nucleotides, the CDR3 is TGTGCCAGCTCAGCCCGGGACAGGCTCTGGAGGGGTTACGAGCAGTACTTC.

The CDR3 nucleotides are TGTGCCAGCAGTTTCAATTCTGGAGGACTGAACACCGGGGAGCTGTTTTTT. This translates into CASSFNSGGLNTGELFF. V and J are TRBV27 and TRBJ2-2, with D possibly TRBD2 on 5 matching bases. The CDR3 is 17 residues long. Germline values: CDR1 MNHEY, CDR2 SMNVEV (reference sequence). V lost 3 bases and J lost 1, with 15 bases in between.

This sequence joins TRBV27 and TRBJ1-6, with TRBD1 identical over 8 bases. Germline V gives CDR1 MNHEY, CDR2 SMNVEV (reference sequence). V was clipped by 6 bases and J by 2 bases; unmatched bases: 6. This CDR3 is 16 amino acids long. The CDR3 DNA sequence: TGTGCCAGCAGCCGGACAGGGTCAGCCTATAATTCACCCCTCCACTTT. It yields the protein CASSRTGSAYNSPLHF.

The chain employs TRBV5-4 and TRBJ1-2, with 11 positions matching TRBD1. The CDR3 covers 15 residues. The J segment lost 1 base and the V segment lost 6 bases, leaving 5 bases of the junction unmatched. CDR1 is SGHNT and CDR2 is YYREEE in the germline V gene (reference sequence). This chain's CDR3 is CASTGQGGVNYGYTF. The CDR3 nucleotides read TGTGCCAGCACGGGACAGGGGGGAGTTAACTATGGCTACACCTTC.

This chain links TRBV10-3 with TRBJ1-5; the match to TRBD1 covers 9 bases. Trimming at V came to 7 bases and at J to 7 bases, leaving 5 bases not matched to a gene. This CDR3 comprises 13 residues. CDR1 is ENHRY and CDR2 is SYGVKD in the germline V gene. CDR3 amino acids: CAITPGQGQPQHF. The CDR3 DNA sequence: TGTGCCATCACTCCGGGACAGGGACAGCCCCAGCATTTT.

The genes are TRBV21-1 and TRBJ2-5; the table's D call TRBD1 went unverified against the DNA. TRBV21-1 is described as a pseudogene. This CDR3 contains 17 residues. CDR3 nucleotides: TGTGCCAGCAGCCCCCGGGACAGGGAAGGACATGGCGAGACCCAGTACTTC. Amino acid sequence: CASSPRDREGHGETQYF.

This chain uses TRBV19 with TRBJ1-1; D uncertain. The CDR3 runs to 13 residues. V dropped 3 bases and J dropped 3 bases, with 8 bases sitting between them. Germline assignment: CDR1 LNHDA and CDR2 SQIVND (reference sequence). DNA for the CDR3: TGTGCCAGTAGTATCGGGGTGTACACTGAAGCTTTCTTT. It translates to CASSIGVYTEAFF.